These 14 T cell receptor beta chains were all obtained from the same sample, sequenced in a study of shared clonotypes between healthy human individuals. Data came from immunoSEQ multiplex PCR; TCRdb stores just in-frame clones and leaves some out. The sample consists of some 2.4 million clones, roughly 93% of them appearing once. The sequencing input was naive CD4+ T cells from PBMCs. Noted subset: CD45RA+ positively selected. These receptors were collected from a man younger than 35 in good health. Some clones in this sample may be carry-over from other donors' samples.

The CDR3 is CASTTRTSGNTIYF. CDR3 in DNA: TGTGCCAGCACGACGAGAACCTCTGGAAACACCATATATTTT. The rearrangement joins TRBV28 to TRBJ1-3; D ambiguous. This CDR3 has 14 residues. V was clipped by 7 bases and J by 0 bases, with 10 bases between them. Per the germline V gene, CDR1 is MDHEN and CDR2 is SYDVKM.

The rearrangement links TRBV4-2 to TRBJ2-7; 7 positions match TRBD2. Germline CDR1 and CDR2: LGHNA and YNFKEQ. This CDR3 comprises 16 residues. Germline trimming cut 0 bases from V and 4 bases from J; bases unmatched to any gene: 9. The CDR3 nucleotides are TGTGCCAGCAGCCAAGAATTGGGCGGGAGTGGTTACGAGCAGTACTTC. Protein: CASSQELGGSGYEQYF.

This chain links TRBV5-1 with TRBJ2-7, with 10 bases that match TRBD1. The V gene's germline CDR1 is SGHRS and CDR2 YFSETQ. V gave up 5 bases and J gave up 7 bases; unmatched junction bases: 6. This CDR3 region has 13 residues. CDR3 nucleotide sequence: TGCGCCAGCAGGACCCGGGACAGGGGAGAGCAGTACTTC. Translating gives CASRTRDRGEQYF.

The gene calls are TRBV20-1 and TRBJ2-7; D is uncertain. The CDR3 is made up of 10 amino acids. Trimming took off 5 bases at V and 5 bases at J, with 7 bases between the two ends. The germline V gene has CDR1 DFQATT and CDR2 SNEGSKA (reference sequence). The CDR3 DNA reads TGCAGTGCTGTTAAGGACGAGCAGTACTTC. Translation: CSAVKDEQYF.

This clone was detected once. V and J are TRBV19 and TRBJ2-7; 9 bases map to TRBD1. The CDR3 extends over 14 amino acids. V was pared by 3 bases and J by 6 bases, with 6 bases of the junction left unmatched. The germline V gene encodes CDR1 LNHDA and CDR2 SQIVND (reference sequence). The DNA for the CDR3 is TGTGCCAGTAGTATCCGGGACAGGGCTTCCGAGCAGTACTTC. Amino acid sequence: CASSIRDRASEQYF.

The chain carries TRBV19 and TRBJ2-6; the D gene is possibly TRBD1 (5 bases). The CDR3 consists of 21 residues. Trimming shortened V by 1 base and J by 0 bases, and 22 bases separated the two germline ends. From germline, CDR1 is LNHDA and CDR2 SQIVND (reference sequence). The CDR3 coding sequence is TGTGCCAGTAGTATAGCTCCCCTCGTCTTCAGGGCCCGCTCTGGGGCCAACGTCCTGACTTTC. Protein: CASSIAPLVFRARSGANVLTF.

Regarding this clone: Other DNA sequences in this sample translate to the same CDR3. The genes are TRBV5-1 and TRBJ2-1, with TRBD1 identical over 9 bases. Trimming took 4 bases from V and 4 from J; bases not matched to a gene: 3. Germline CDR1 and CDR2: SGHRS and YFSETQ. The length of the CDR3 is 14 residues. The CDR3 is CASSRDRAYNEQFF. The CDR3 DNA reads TGCGCCAGCAGCCGGGACAGGGCGTACAATGAGCAGTTCTTC.

The chain carries TRBV28 and TRBJ1-2; TRBD1 is a possible D gene (6 bases). This CDR3 contains 13 residues. CDR1 and CDR2 from the germline V gene are MDHEN and SYDVKM. V lost 6 bases and J 1 base, leaving 9 bases between the germline ends. The CDR3 is CASRDSYNYGYTF. In DNA, the CDR3 is TGTGCCAGCAGGGACAGCTATAACTATGGCTACACCTTC.

The genes are TRBV7-2 and TRBJ2-3; perhaps TRBD2 as D (5 bases). The CDR3 contains 13 residues. CDR1 SGHTA and CDR2 FQGNSA come from the germline V gene. The germline V and J ends were trimmed by 5 bases and 3 bases, with 9 bases remaining between them. CDR3 sequence: CASSPRLTDTQYF. The CDR3 DNA is TGTGCCAGCAGCCCCCGACTAACAGATACGCAGTATTTT.

The chain has TRBV7-3 and TRBJ2-5; 9 bases line up with TRBD2. Germline CDR1 and CDR2: SGHTA and FQGTGA. The CDR3 is 15 residues long. V was pared by 5 bases and J by 5 bases, with 9 bases of the junction left unmatched. CDR3 in amino acids: CASSPSGTSMETQYF. CDR3 coding DNA: TGTGCCAGCAGCCCTTCAGGGACTAGCATGGAGACCCAGTACTTC.

The chain recombines TRBV2 with TRBJ2-2; 8 bases are shared with TRBD1. V lost 5 bases to trimming and J lost 5 bases; unmatched junction nucleotides: 1. CDR1 and CDR2 from the germline V gene are SNHLY and FYNNEI. CDR3 size: 13 residues. CDR3 in DNA: TGTGCCAGCAGTTGGACAGGGACCGGGGAGCTGTTTTTT. It is translated as CASSWTGTGELFF.

Remarks on this clone: In the same sample, other DNA sequences code for this CDR3. V and J are TRBV5-1 and TRBJ1-2; the D is unclear. The V gene lost 0 bases and the J gene lost 4 bases, with 4 bases spanning the gap. The CDR3 covers 12 residues. Looked up from germline, CDR1 is SGHRS and CDR2 is YFSETQ. The CDR3 here is CASSLDTYGYTF. The CDR3 DNA reads as TGCGCCAGCAGCTTGGATACCTATGGCTACACCTTC.

The sample holds one count of this clone. Additional DNA sequences in this sample encode the identical CDR3. The chain uses TRBV6-1 and TRBJ2-1, with TRBD2 matching over 8 bases. V shed 6 bases and J 0 bases; nucleotides not matched to a gene: 4. The CDR3 loop spans 15 amino acids. Germline values: CDR1 MNHNS, CDR2 SASEGT. CDR3 bases: TGTGCCAGCAGACTAGCGGAGAGCTCCTACAATGAGCAGTTCTTC. Translating gives CASRLAESSYNEQFF.

The rearrangement joins TRBV19 to TRBJ2-7; D gene ambiguous. Germline V gives CDR1 LNHDA, CDR2 SQIVND (reference sequence). The CDR3 is made up of 14 amino acids. The V end lost 5 bases, the J end lost 2 bases, and 13 bases lay between the germline ends. CDR3 in amino acids: CASSPATPPYEQYF. DNA of the CDR3: TGTGCCAGTAGTCCAGCGACACCGCCCTACGAGCAGTACTTC.